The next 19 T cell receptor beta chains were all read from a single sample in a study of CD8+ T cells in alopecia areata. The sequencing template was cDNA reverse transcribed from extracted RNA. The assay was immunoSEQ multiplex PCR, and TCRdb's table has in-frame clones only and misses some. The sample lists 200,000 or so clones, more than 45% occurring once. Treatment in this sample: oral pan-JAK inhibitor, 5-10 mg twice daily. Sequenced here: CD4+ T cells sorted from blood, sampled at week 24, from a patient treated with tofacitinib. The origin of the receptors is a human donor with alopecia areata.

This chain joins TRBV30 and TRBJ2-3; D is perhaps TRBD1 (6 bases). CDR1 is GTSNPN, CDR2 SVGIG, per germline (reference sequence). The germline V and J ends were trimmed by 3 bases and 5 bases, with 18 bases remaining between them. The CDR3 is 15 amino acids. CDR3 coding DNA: TGTGCCTGGAGGATGGGGGCTGGGGGCGGAGATACGCAGTATTTT. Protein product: CAWRMGAGGGDTQYF.

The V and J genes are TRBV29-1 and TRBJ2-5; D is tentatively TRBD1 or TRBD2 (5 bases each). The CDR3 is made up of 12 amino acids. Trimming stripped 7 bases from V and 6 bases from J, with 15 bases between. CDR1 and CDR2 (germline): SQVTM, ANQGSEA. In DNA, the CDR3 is TGCAGCGCTACTAGGGGCAAACAGACCCAGTACTTC. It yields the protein CSATRGKQTQYF.

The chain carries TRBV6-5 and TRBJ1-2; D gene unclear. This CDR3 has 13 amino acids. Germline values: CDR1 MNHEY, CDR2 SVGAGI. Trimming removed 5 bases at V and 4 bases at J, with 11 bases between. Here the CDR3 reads CASSRTEPYGYTF. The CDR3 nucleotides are TGTGCCAGCAGTCGGACGGAGCCCTATGGCTACACCTTC.

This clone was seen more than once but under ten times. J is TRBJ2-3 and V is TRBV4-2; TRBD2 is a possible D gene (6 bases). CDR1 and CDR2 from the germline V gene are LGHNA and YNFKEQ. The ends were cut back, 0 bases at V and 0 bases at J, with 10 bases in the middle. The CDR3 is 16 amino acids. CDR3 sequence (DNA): TGTGCCAGCAGCCAAGAATCCGGGACTAGCACAGATACGCAGTATTTT. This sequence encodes CASSQESGTSTDTQYF.

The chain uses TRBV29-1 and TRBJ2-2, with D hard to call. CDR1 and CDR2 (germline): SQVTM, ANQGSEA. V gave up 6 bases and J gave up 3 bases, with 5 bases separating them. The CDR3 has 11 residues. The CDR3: CSVEHTGELFF. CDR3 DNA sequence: TGCAGCGTCGAACACACCGGGGAGCTGTTTTTT.

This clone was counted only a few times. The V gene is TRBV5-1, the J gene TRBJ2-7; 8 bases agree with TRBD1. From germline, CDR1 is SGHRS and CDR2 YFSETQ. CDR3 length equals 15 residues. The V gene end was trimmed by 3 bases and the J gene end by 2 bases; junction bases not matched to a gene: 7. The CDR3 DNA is TGCGCCAGCAGCTCGGTAGGGACAGGAGCCTACGAGCAGTACTTC. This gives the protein CASSSVGTGAYEQYF. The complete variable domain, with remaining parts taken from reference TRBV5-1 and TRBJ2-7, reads KAGVTQTPRYLIKTRGQQVTLSCSPISGHRSVSWYQQTPGQGLQFLFEYFSETQRNKGNFPGRFSGRQFSNSRSEMNVSTLELGDSALYLCASSSVGTGAYEQYFGPGTRLTVT.

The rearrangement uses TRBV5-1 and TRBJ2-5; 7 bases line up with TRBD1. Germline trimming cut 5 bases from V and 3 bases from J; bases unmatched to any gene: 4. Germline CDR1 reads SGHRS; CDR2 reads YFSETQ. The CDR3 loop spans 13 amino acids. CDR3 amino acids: CASRSTGEETQYF. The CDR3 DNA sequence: TGCGCCAGCAGGTCCACAGGGGAAGAGACCCAGTACTTC.

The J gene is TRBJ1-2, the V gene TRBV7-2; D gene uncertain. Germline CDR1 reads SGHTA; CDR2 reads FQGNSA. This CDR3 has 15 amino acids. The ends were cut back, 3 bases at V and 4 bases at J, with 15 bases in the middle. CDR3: CASSLSRRTGYGYTF. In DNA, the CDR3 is TGTGCCAGCAGCTTGAGCCGACGGACCGGCTATGGCTACACCTTC.

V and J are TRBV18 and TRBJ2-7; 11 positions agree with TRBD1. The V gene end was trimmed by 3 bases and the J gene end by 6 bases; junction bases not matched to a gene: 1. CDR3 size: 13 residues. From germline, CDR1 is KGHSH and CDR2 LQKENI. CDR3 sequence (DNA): TGTGCCAGCTCACCTGGACAGGGGGCCGAGCAGTACTTC. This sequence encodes CASSPGQGAEQYF.

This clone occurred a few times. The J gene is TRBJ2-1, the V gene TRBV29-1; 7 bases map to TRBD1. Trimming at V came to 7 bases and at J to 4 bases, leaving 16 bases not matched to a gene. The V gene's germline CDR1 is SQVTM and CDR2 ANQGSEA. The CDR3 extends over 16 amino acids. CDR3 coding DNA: TGCAGCGCTGGCGGTTCTCGGGACAGTAAATACAATGAGCAGTTCTTC. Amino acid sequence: CSAGGSRDSKYNEQFF.

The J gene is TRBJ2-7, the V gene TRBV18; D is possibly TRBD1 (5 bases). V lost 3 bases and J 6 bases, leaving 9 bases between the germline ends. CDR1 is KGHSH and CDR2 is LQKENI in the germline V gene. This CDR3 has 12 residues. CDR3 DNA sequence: TGTGCCAGCTCACCCATAACAGGCGAGCAGTACTTC. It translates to CASSPITGEQYF. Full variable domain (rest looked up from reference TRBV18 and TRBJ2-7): NAGVMQNPRHLVRRRGQEARLRCSPMKGHSHVYWYRQLPEEGLKFMVYLQKENIIDESGMPKERFSAEFPKEGPSILRIQQVVRGDSAAYFCASSPITGEQYFGPGTRLTVT.

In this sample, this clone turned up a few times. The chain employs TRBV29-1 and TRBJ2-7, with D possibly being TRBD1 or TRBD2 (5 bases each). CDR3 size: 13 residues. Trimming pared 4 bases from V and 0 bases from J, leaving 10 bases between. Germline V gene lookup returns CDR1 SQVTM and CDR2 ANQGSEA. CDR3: CSVGRDPSYEQYF. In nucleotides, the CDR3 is TGCAGCGTTGGAAGGGACCCCTCCTACGAGCAGTACTTC.

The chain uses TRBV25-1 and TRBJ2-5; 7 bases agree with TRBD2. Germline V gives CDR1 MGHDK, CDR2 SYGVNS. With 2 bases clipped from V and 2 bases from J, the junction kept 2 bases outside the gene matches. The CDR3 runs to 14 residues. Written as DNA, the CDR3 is TGTGCCAGCAGTGAAACTAGCGCTCAAGAGACCCAGTACTTC. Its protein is CASSETSAQETQYF.

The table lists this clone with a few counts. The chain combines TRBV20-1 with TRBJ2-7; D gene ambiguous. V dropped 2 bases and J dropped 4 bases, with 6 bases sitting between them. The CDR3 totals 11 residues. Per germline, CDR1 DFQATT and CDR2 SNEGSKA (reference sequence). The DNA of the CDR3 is TGCAGTGCTAGACAAGAATACGAGCAGTACTTC. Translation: CSARQEYEQYF.

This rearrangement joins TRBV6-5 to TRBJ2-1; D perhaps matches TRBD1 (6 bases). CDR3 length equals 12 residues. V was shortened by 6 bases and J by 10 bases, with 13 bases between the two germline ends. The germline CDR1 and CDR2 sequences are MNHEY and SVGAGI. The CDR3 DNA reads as TGTGCCAGCAGCCAGACAGGATTCGAGCAGTTCTTC. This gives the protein CASSQTGFEQFF.

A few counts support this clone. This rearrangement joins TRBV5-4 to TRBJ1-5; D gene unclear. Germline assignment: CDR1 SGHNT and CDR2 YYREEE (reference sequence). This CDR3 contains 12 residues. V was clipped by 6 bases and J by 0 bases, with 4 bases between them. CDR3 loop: CASTFSNQPQHF. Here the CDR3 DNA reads TGTGCCAGCACCTTTAGCAATCAGCCCCAGCATTTT.

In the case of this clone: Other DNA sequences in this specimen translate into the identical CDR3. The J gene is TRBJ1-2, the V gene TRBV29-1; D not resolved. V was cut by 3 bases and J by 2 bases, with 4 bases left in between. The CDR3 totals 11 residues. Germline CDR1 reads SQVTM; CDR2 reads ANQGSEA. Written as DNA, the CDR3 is TGCAGCGTTGAGCAGAACTATGGCTACACCTTC. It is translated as CSVEQNYGYTF.

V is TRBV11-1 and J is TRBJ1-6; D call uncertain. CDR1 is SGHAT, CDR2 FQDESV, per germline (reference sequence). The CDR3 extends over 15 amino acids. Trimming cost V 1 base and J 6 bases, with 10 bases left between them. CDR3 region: CASSLEFGSNSPLHF. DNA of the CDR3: TGTGCCAGCAGCTTAGAGTTCGGCAGTAATTCACCCCTCCACTTT.

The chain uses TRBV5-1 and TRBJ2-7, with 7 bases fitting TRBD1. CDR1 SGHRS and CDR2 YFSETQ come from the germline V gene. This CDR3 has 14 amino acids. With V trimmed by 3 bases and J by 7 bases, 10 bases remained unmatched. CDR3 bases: TGCGCCAGCAGCTCTGGACAGGAATTTTATGAGCAGTACTTC. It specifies CASSSGQEFYEQYF.